What follows are 30 T cell receptor beta chains derived from one specimen sequenced in a study of T cell responses to AZD1222 COVID-19 vaccine. The method was immunoSEQ multiplex PCR; TCRdb's version includes in-frame clones alone and lacks a portion of them. The sample comprises 100,000 to 120,000 clones, 88% of which are singletons, and 1.5% to 2% rests with the top ten. Source: peripheral blood, taken on day 0 of AZD1222 vaccination. The receptors were gathered from an adult in good health.

The chain carries TRBV20-1 and TRBJ1-1; the D is unclear. Germline V gene lookup returns CDR1 DFQATT and CDR2 SNEGSKA (reference sequence). This CDR3 has 11 residues. The CDR3 here is CRSTVNTEAFF. CDR3 nucleotides: TGCAGGAGCACAGTGAACACTGAAGCTTTCTTT.

This chain connects TRBV29-1 to TRBJ1-4; D call uncertain. The CDR3 is 13 residues long. From germline, CDR1 is SQVTM and CDR2 ANQGSEA. V gave up 6 bases and J gave up 5 bases, with 13 bases separating them. The CDR3 loop is CSVWARGNEKLFF. CDR3 nucleotides: TGCAGCGTGTGGGCCCGGGGAAATGAAAAACTGTTTTTT. The full variable domain, its missing parts supplied by reference TRBV29-1 and TRBJ1-4, is SAVISQKPSRDICQRGTSLTIQCQVDSQVTMMFWYRQQPGQSLTLIATANQGSEATYESGFVIDKFPISRPNLTFSTLTVSNMSPEDSSIYLCSVWARGNEKLFFGSGTQLSVL.

The chain combines TRBV11-3 with TRBJ1-1, with 9 bases that match TRBD1. The CDR3 has 12 amino acids. Looked up from germline, CDR1 is SGHNT and CDR2 is YENEEA. V lost 5 bases and J lost 11; bases outside the gene matches: 6. The CDR3 DNA sequence: TGTGCCAGCAGCAGAGGACAGGGGTCCGCTTTCTTT. This sequence encodes CASSRGQGSAFF.

The CDR3 spells CASSYSLGGAYEQYF. The CDR3 coding sequence is TGTGCCAGCAGTTACTCGTTGGGTGGGGCCTACGAGCAGTACTTC. The chain links TRBV6-5 to TRBJ2-7; the D is unclear. The CDR3 has 15 residues. The V and J ends lost 0 bases and 2 bases respectively, with 11 bases between them. CDR1 is MNHEY and CDR2 is SVGAGI in the germline V gene.

CDR3 loop: CASSLVRRAYTEAFF. The CDR3 DNA follows: TGTGCCAGCAGCTTGGTTCGCAGGGCGTACACTGAAGCTTTCTTT. The V and J genes are TRBV5-5 and TRBJ1-1, with a possible D match to TRBD1 (5 bases). The CDR3 is 15 amino acids. Looked up from germline, CDR1 is SGHKS and CDR2 is YYEKEE (reference sequence). V dropped 0 bases and J dropped 3 bases, with 12 bases sitting between them.

The chain is built from TRBV5-1 and TRBJ2-7; D tentatively reads TRBD1 or TRBD2 (6 bases each). Germline assignment: CDR1 SGHRS and CDR2 YFSETQ. The CDR3 loop spans 16 amino acids. Trimming shortened V by 0 bases and J by 9 bases, and 22 bases separated the two germline ends. The CDR3 coding sequence is TGCGCCAGCAGCTTGGAGTTTGGGTCCGGGGGCTTCGGGCAGTACTTC. The encoded protein is CASSLEFGSGGFGQYF.

V and J are TRBV25-1 and TRBJ2-4, with 7 bases that match TRBD1. This CDR3 has 17 residues. Trimming at V came to 2 bases and at J to 0 bases, leaving 7 bases not matched to a gene. Germline values: CDR1 MGHDK, CDR2 SYGVNS. Here the CDR3 DNA reads TGTGCCAGCAGTGAAGAAGGGGGCAGCTTAGCCAAAAACATTCAGTACTTC. It is translated as CASSEEGGSLAKNIQYF.

The chain is built from TRBV6-5 and TRBJ1-2; 9 bases match TRBD1. Trimming removed 6 bases from V and 4 bases from J; junction bases left unmatched: 3. The length of the CDR3 is 13 residues. Germline CDR1 and CDR2: MNHEY and SVGAGI. The CDR3 loop reads CASRTTGGYGYTF. The CDR3 DNA reads as TGTGCCAGCAGGACGACAGGGGGCTATGGCTACACCTTC.

This chain joins TRBV19 and TRBJ1-3; D call uncertain. Germline loops: CDR1 LNHDA, CDR2 SQIVND (reference sequence). There are 10 residues in the CDR3. V lost 4 bases and J lost 8, with 3 bases in between. CDR3 region: CASSKDTIYF. The CDR3 bases are TGTGCCAGTAGTAAAGACACCATATATTTT.

The CDR3 sequence: CASSPRDRAEETQYF. Written as DNA, the CDR3 is TGTGCCAGCAGCCCCCGGGACAGGGCAGAGGAGACCCAGTACTTC. The chain employs TRBV4-2 and TRBJ2-5, with 9 bases aligning to TRBD1. J was trimmed by 5 bases and V by 4 bases; bases with no gene match: 8. Germline CDR1 and CDR2: LGHNA and YNFKEQ. The CDR3 sequence is 15 residues long.

The chain recombines TRBV20-1 with TRBJ1-2; TRBD1 is a possible D gene (5 bases). Trimming took 6 bases from V and 12 from J, leaving 17 bases between them. This CDR3 is 11 amino acids long. Germline loops: CDR1 DFQATT, CDR2 SNEGSKA (reference sequence). The DNA for the CDR3 is TGCAGTGCCATCGGGACGGACGCTCACACCTTC. Its translation: CSAIGTDAHTF.

V usage is TRBV11-2 and J usage is TRBJ1-3, with 8 nucleotides matching TRBD1. The trim removed 5 bases at V and 0 bases at J, leaving 6 bases unmatched. Per the germline V gene, CDR1 is SGHAT and CDR2 is FQNNGV. The CDR3 consists of 16 residues. The CDR3 nucleotides are TGTGCCAGCAGCCCCGGACAGGGAAGCTCTGGAAACACCATATATTTT. Its protein is CASSPGQGSSGNTIYF. Variable domain in full (rest from reference TRBV11-2 and TRBJ1-3): EAGVAQSPRYKIIEKRQSVAFWCNPISGHATLYWYQQILGQGPKLLIQFQNNGVVDDSQLPKDRFSAERLKGVDSTLKIQPAKLEDSAVYLCASSPGQGSSGNTIYFGEGSWLTVV.

The V gene is TRBV5-1, the J gene TRBJ2-7, with D possibly TRBD2 on 5 matching bases. V gave up 1 base and J gave up 4 bases, with 18 bases separating them. CDR3 length equals 16 residues. CDR1 is SGHRS, CDR2 YFSETQ, per germline. CDR3 sequence (DNA): TGCGCCAGCAGCTTGACGGGAACACCGACTTCTTACGAGCAGTACTTC. Translated: CASSLTGTPTSYEQYF.

This rearrangement joins TRBV11-1 to TRBJ2-1; D not certain. The germline CDR1 and CDR2 sequences are SGHAT and FQDESV (reference sequence). There are 15 residues in the CDR3. V gave up 2 bases and J gave up 0 bases, with 8 bases separating them. This chain's CDR3 is CASSLLVPSYNEQFF. CDR3 coding DNA: TGTGCCAGCAGCTTATTAGTCCCCTCCTACAATGAGCAGTTCTTC.

The chain links TRBV2 to TRBJ2-3; no clear D. This CDR3 spans 12 amino acids. Germline V lookup: CDR1 SNHLY, CDR2 FYNNEI. Trimming removed 7 bases at V and 3 bases at J, with 8 bases between. The CDR3 region has the DNA TGTGCCAGCAAACCAGAGACAGATACGCAGTATTTT. Amino acids: CASKPETDTQYF.

The chain is built from TRBV30 and TRBJ2-2; 14 bases match TRBD2. CDR3 length: 15 residues. The V gene's germline CDR1 is GTSNPN and CDR2 SVGIG (reference sequence). After removal of 3 bases from V and 6 bases from J, the junction contained 3 bases not matched to a gene. CDR3 DNA sequence: TGTGCCTGGAGGACTAGCGGGAGGGCCGCCGGGGAGCTGTTTTTT. It is translated as CAWRTSGRAAGELFF.

This clone was observed a few times. V is TRBV9 and J is TRBJ1-2, with D unclear. Germline V gene lookup returns CDR1 SGDLS and CDR2 YYNGEE. This CDR3 comprises 13 residues. V was shortened by 0 bases and J by 3 bases, with 6 bases between the two germline ends. Written as DNA, the CDR3 is TGTGCCAGCAGCGTAGAACAGTACTATGGCTACACCTTC. Protein sequence: CASSVEQYYGYTF.

The chain employs TRBV18 and TRBJ1-2, with D possibly matching TRBD1 (5 bases). The CDR3 consists of 14 residues. Looked up from germline, CDR1 is KGHSH and CDR2 is LQKENI. The V gene lost 4 bases and the J gene lost 4 bases, with 13 bases spanning the gap. The CDR3 region has the DNA TGTGCCAGCTCACGGGACTCAGCAGGCTATGGCTACACCTTC. Protein: CASSRDSAGYGYTF.

This chain uses TRBV4-1 with TRBJ2-1, with 8 bases fitting TRBD2. The CDR3 consists of 17 residues. V trimming: 5 bases; J trimming: 2 bases; junction bases outside the gene matches: 11. Germline V gene lookup returns CDR1 MGHRA and CDR2 YSYEKL. The DNA for the CDR3 is TGCGCCAGCAGCTCGGCCACAGCGGGAGTTGCCTACAATGAGCAGTTCTTC. It specifies CASSSATAGVAYNEQFF.

The chain recombines TRBV9 with TRBJ2-7, with 7 bases aligning to TRBD1. The ends lost 4 bases at V and 4 bases at J; junction bases unmatched: 11. The CDR3 length is 15 residues. Germline V gene sequence: CDR1 SGDLS, CDR2 YYNGEE. The CDR3 DNA reads TGTGCCAGCAGCAAGCGACAGGGCGCGCCGTACGAGCAGTACTTC. Translation gives CASSKRQGAPYEQYF.

The V gene is TRBV29-1, the J gene TRBJ1-2; D unresolved. This CDR3 has 13 amino acids. V dropped 4 bases and J dropped 2 bases, with 11 bases sitting between them. Per the germline V gene, CDR1 is SQVTM and CDR2 is ANQGSEA. This chain's CDR3 is CSVGAVGNYGYTF. DNA for the CDR3: TGCAGCGTTGGGGCAGTCGGAAACTATGGCTACACCTTC.

This CDR3 is CASSLYPPGRHMNTEAFF. The CDR3 nucleotides read TGTGCCAGCAGTTTATACCCCCCTGGGAGACACATGAACACTGAAGCTTTCTTT. The chain has TRBV27 and TRBJ1-1; D unclear. This CDR3 comprises 18 residues. V was clipped by 1 base and J by 0 bases, with 18 bases between them. Germline CDR1 and CDR2: MNHEY and SMNVEV (reference sequence).

The genes are TRBV7-2 and TRBJ2-1; 10 bases agree with TRBD2. The germline gives CDR1 SGHTA, CDR2 FQGNSA. Unmatched junction bases numbered 3, after V lost 5 bases and J lost 2 bases. The CDR3 is 15 amino acids. The DNA for the CDR3 is TGTGCCAGCAGCCCTGGACTAGCGGCCTACAATGAGCAGTTCTTC. Its protein product is CASSPGLAAYNEQFF.

The rearrangement joins TRBV3-1 (or the pseudogene TRBV3-2) to TRBJ1-1; tentatively, D is TRBD1 (6 bases). CDR3 length: 13 amino acids. The germline V and J ends were trimmed by 5 bases and 4 bases, with 11 bases remaining between them. Per germline, CDR1 LGHDT and CDR2 YNNKEL (reference sequence). The CDR3 spells CASSSRGATEAFF. CDR3 nucleotides: TGTGCCAGCAGCTCTCGGGGGGCCACTGAAGCTTTCTTT.

This clone was recorded once. The V call is TRBV18, the J call TRBJ2-7, with no clear D. Trimming took 4 bases from V and 0 from J, leaving 10 bases between them. Germline CDR1 and CDR2: KGHSH and LQKENI. This CDR3 has 14 residues. The CDR3 sequence is CASSLGLLSYEQYF. DNA of the CDR3: TGTGCCAGCTCACTCGGTTTGCTCTCCTACGAGCAGTACTTC.

The chain joins TRBV3-1 (or the pseudogene TRBV3-2) to TRBJ2-1, with TRBD2 as a possible D gene (6 bases). There are 15 residues in the CDR3. The V and J ends lost 1 base and 1 base respectively, with 8 bases between them. Germline V CDR1 and CDR2: LGHDT, YNNKEL (reference sequence). DNA for the CDR3: TGTGCCAGCAGCCAAGGACTAGTGTCCTACAATGAGCAGTTCTTC. Encoded protein: CASSQGLVSYNEQFF.

This clone was seen just once. The chain couples TRBV19 to TRBJ1-5, with D unresolved. Deletions cut 6 bases from V and 1 base from J, with 10 bases between. The CDR3 is made up of 14 amino acids. CDR1 is LNHDA, CDR2 SQIVND, per germline (reference sequence). This CDR3 is CASSSVGSNQPQHF. The CDR3 coding sequence is TGTGCCAGTAGCTCGGTTGGCAGCAATCAGCCCCAGCATTTT.

The chain is built from TRBV25-1 and TRBJ1-1, with D tentatively TRBD1 (5 bases). Trimming shortened V by 2 bases and J by 3 bases, and 13 bases separated the two germline ends. CDR1 is MGHDK and CDR2 is SYGVNS in the germline V gene. This CDR3 region has 15 residues. The CDR3 reads CASSEPGLGDTEAFF. The DNA for the CDR3 is TGTGCCAGCAGTGAACCAGGGTTGGGGGACACTGAAGCTTTCTTT.

This rearrangement joins TRBV7-9 to TRBJ2-7; D gene unclear. The CDR3 consists of 11 residues. CDR1 SEHNR and CDR2 FQNEAQ come from the germline V gene (reference sequence). Trimming shortened V by 5 bases and J by 4 bases, and 6 bases separated the two germline ends. CDR3 DNA: TGTGCCAGCAGCCAACGATACGAGCAGTACTTC. Its protein product is CASSQRYEQYF.

This clone was recorded only once. The CDR3 protein is CATSRGGLRGNQPQHF. The DNA of the CDR3 is TGTGCCACCAGCAGGGGGGGGCTACGGGGCAATCAGCCCCAGCATTTT. The chain uses TRBV15 and TRBJ1-5; D possibly corresponds to TRBD1 (6 bases). V was cut by 3 bases and J by 2 bases, with 14 bases left in between. The CDR3 covers 16 residues. Germline CDR1 is LNHNV and CDR2 is YYDKDF (reference sequence). The entire variable domain, with the rest obtained from reference TRBV15 and TRBJ1-5, is as follows: DAMVIQNPRYQVTQFGKPVTLSCSQTLNHNVMYWYQQKSSQAPKLLFHYYDKDFNNEADTPDNFQSRRPNTSFCFLDIRSPGLGDTAMYLCATSRGGLRGNQPQHFGDGTRLSIL.